This T cell receptor (beta chain) originates from a study of blood T cell repertoires in COVID-19. This table comes from immunoSEQ multiplex PCR, and its TCRdb copy is limited to in-frame clones, with some not included. The sample records roughly 99,000 clones, roughly 80% being singletons. The CDR3 sequence is 14 residues long. CDR1 and CDR2 (germline): MNHEY, SVGAGI. Germline trimming cut 6 bases from V and 1 base from J; bases unmatched to any gene: 5. The genes are TRBV6-5 and TRBJ1-1, with 7 positions matching TRBD1. The sample was peripheral blood. The clonotype comes from a woman of 80 years or more with acute or convalescent COVID-19. The chain's CDR3 is CASSRDSKNTEAFF. The CDR3 nucleotides are TGTGCCAGCAGCCGGGACAGTAAGAACACTGAAGCTTTCTTT.